Below are 28 T cell receptor beta chains sequenced from a single sample in a study of beta chain features in type 1 diabetes. Of the isolated RNA, all was reverse transcribed, and so the sequenced material was expressed TCRB transcripts. The protocol was immunoSEQ multiplex PCR, while the TCRdb copy is restricted to in-frame clones and leaves out a portion. The profile covers 450,000 to 550,000 clones, with 30% appearing a single time and around 0.065% taken by the ten largest. Material for sequencing was naive CD4+ T cells from blood. The source of these receptors is a man younger than 35 in good health.

The J gene is TRBJ2-1, the V gene TRBV5-1, with 7 bases identical to TRBD1. V gave up 7 bases and J gave up 5 bases; unmatched junction bases: 6. The CDR3 sequence is 13 residues long. The germline V gene has CDR1 SGHRS and CDR2 YFSETQ. This CDR3 reads CASGRGQNNEQFF. The CDR3 nucleotides read TGCGCCAGCGGCCGGGGACAGAACAATGAGCAGTTCTTC.

This rearrangement joins TRBV4-2 to TRBJ2-7; D is uncertain. This CDR3 has 12 amino acids. Trimming left V 0 bases short and J 7 bases short, with 7 bases between. Germline lookup yields CDR1 LGHNA and CDR2 YNFKEQ. CDR3 residues: CASSQDRTEQYF. As DNA, the CDR3 is TGTGCCAGCAGCCAAGATAGGACGGAGCAGTACTTC.

This clone has a handful of counts. The chain employs TRBV29-1 and TRBJ2-2, with a weak D call TRBD2 (5 bases). CDR1 and CDR2 (germline): SQVTM, ANQGSEA. V lost 4 bases and J lost 5, with 14 bases in between. The CDR3 runs to 14 residues. The CDR3 nucleotides read TGCAGCGTTGGGGTAGGCCCGGGGACCGGGGAGCTGTTTTTT. As protein: CSVGVGPGTGELFF.

The chain links TRBV30 to TRBJ2-7, with D perhaps TRBD2 (5 bases). Trimming took off 3 bases at V and 2 bases at J, with 11 bases between the two ends. The length of the CDR3 is 13 residues. Germline V gene data show CDR1 as GTSNPN and CDR2 as SVGIG (reference sequence). The CDR3 DNA follows: TGTGCCTGGAGCGGAGGTCCCACCTACGAGCAGTACTTC. Its translation is CAWSGGPTYEQYF.

The chain carries TRBV29-1 and TRBJ2-2; 14 bases map to TRBD2. V shed 6 bases and J 6 bases; nucleotides not matched to a gene: 3. Germline CDR1 is SQVTM and CDR2 is ANQGSEA. The CDR3 totals 14 residues. CDR3 sequence: CSVGLAGASGELFF. The DNA of the CDR3 is TGCAGCGTGGGACTAGCGGGGGCGTCCGGGGAGCTGTTTTTT.

The genes are TRBV4-1 and TRBJ2-5; D unclear. V was cut by 0 bases and J by 5 bases, with 7 bases left in between. The CDR3 is 13 amino acids. The germline CDR1 and CDR2 sequences are MGHRA and YSYEKL. CDR3 residues: CASSQDNWETQYF. DNA of the CDR3: TGCGCCAGCAGCCAAGATAATTGGGAGACCCAGTACTTC.

This clone has a handful of counts. In the same sample, other DNA sequences code for this CDR3. V gene TRBV25-1 combines with J gene TRBJ2-7; the D gene is possibly TRBD2 (6 bases). This CDR3 has 13 residues. Germline values: CDR1 MGHDK, CDR2 SYGVNS. Trimming removed 2 bases at V and 3 bases at J, with 8 bases between. The CDR3 loop is CASSEAGLYEQYF. CDR3 nucleotides: TGTGCCAGCAGTGAAGCGGGACTCTACGAGCAGTACTTC.

The V gene is TRBV30, the J gene TRBJ2-1; D gene uncertain. The V gene's germline CDR1 is GTSNPN and CDR2 SVGIG (reference sequence). Deletions cut 3 bases from V and 3 bases from J, with 15 bases between. The CDR3 is 15 residues long. The CDR3 coding sequence is TGTGCCTGGAGGGATCGAGGTTTACTCTACAATGAGCAGTTCTTC. It yields the protein CAWRDRGLLYNEQFF.

The chain employs TRBV29-1 and TRBJ1-1; D uncertain. Germline assignment: CDR1 SQVTM and CDR2 ANQGSEA. Trimming cost V 6 bases and J 5 bases, with 16 bases left between them. The CDR3 length is 13 residues. CDR3 region: CSVNREPGTEAFF. The CDR3 DNA follows: TGCAGCGTAAATAGGGAGCCCGGAACTGAAGCTTTCTTT.

This clone has more than one count but fewer than ten. V and J are TRBV4-2 and TRBJ2-7, with TRBD2 matching over 12 bases. Trimming cost V 7 bases and J 2 bases; bases outside gene matches: 6. Germline assignment: CDR1 LGHNA and CDR2 YNFKEQ. There are 15 residues in the CDR3. DNA of the CDR3: TGTGCCAGCACCTCTACTAGCGGGGGGCCCTACGAGCAGTACTTC. This translates into CASTSTSGGPYEQYF.

This chain connects TRBV29-1 to TRBJ1-2, with D tentatively TRBD1 (5 bases). V shed 7 bases and J shed 2 bases, with 11 bases lying between them. Germline assignment: CDR1 SQVTM and CDR2 ANQGSEA. This CDR3 spans 12 amino acids. The CDR3 is CSGGSGNYGYTF. The CDR3 region has the DNA TGCAGCGGGGGCTCGGGGAACTATGGCTACACCTTC.

In this sample, this clone turned up a few times. The same CDR3 can be traced to other DNA sequences in this sample. This rearrangement joins TRBV29-1 to TRBJ1-5; TRBD1 aligns across 10 bases. The CDR3 length is 14 residues. Germline lookup yields CDR1 SQVTM and CDR2 ANQGSEA. Germline trimming cut 6 bases from V and 2 bases from J; bases unmatched to any gene: 4. The CDR3 protein is CSVATGGGNQPQHF. Here the CDR3 DNA reads TGCAGCGTAGCGACAGGGGGCGGCAATCAGCCCCAGCATTTT.

The rearrangement uses TRBV9 and TRBJ2-2; 10 nucleotides agree with TRBD2. The V segment lost 4 bases and the J segment 5 bases; nucleotides outside the gene matches: 8. The CDR3 runs 16 residues. Germline CDR1 and CDR2: SGDLS and YYNGEE. Here the CDR3 DNA reads TGTGCCAGCAGCACAACAGCGGGAGGGCAAACCGGGGAGCTGTTTTTT. Translated: CASSTTAGGQTGELFF.

CDR3 region: CAWTREGYEQYF. DNA for the CDR3: TGTGCCTGGACCAGAGAAGGATACGAGCAGTACTTC. This chain joins TRBV30 and TRBJ2-7; unclear D gene. From germline, CDR1 is GTSNPN and CDR2 SVGIG (reference sequence). The CDR3 has 12 residues. Trimming removed 4 bases from V and 4 bases from J, with 11 bases in between.

The J gene is TRBJ2-1, the V gene TRBV29-1, with 15 bases identical to TRBD2. Germline V gene lookup returns CDR1 SQVTM and CDR2 ANQGSEA. V gave up 2 bases and J gave up 9 bases; unmatched junction bases: 5. This CDR3 contains 15 residues. The CDR3, as DNA: TGCAGCGTTGAAAAAGGGGGACTAGCGGGAGGTGAGCAGTTCTTC. The encoded protein is CSVEKGGLAGGEQFF.

This rearrangement joins TRBV29-1 to TRBJ2-5; tentatively, D is TRBD1 or TRBD2 (5 bases each). Per germline, CDR1 SQVTM and CDR2 ANQGSEA. V lost 5 bases and J 4 bases, leaving 17 bases between the germline ends. The CDR3 has 14 amino acids. For the CDR3, the DNA is TGCAGCGTTCCGGGGCAGGGATATTCAGAGACCCAGTACTTC. It encodes CSVPGQGYSETQYF. The whole variable domain, filled in from reference TRBV29-1 and TRBJ2-5, reads SAVISQKPSRDICQRGTSLTIQCQVDSQVTMMFWYRQQPGQSLTLIATANQGSEATYESGFVIDKFPISRPNLTFSTLTVSNMSPEDSSIYLCSVPGQGYSETQYFGPGTRLLVL.

V is TRBV30 and J is TRBJ2-2; a possible D gene is TRBD2 (6 bases). CDR3 size: 14 residues. Germline-derived CDR1 and CDR2 are GTSNPN and SVGIG (reference sequence). Trimming removed 3 bases at V and 1 base at J, with 9 bases between. CDR3 in amino acids: CAWRISGNTGELFF. The CDR3 DNA reads as TGTGCCTGGAGAATTAGCGGGAACACCGGGGAGCTGTTTTTT.

V gene TRBV4-1 combines with J gene TRBJ1-2; D perhaps matches TRBD1 (5 bases). Trimming stripped 0 bases from V and 6 bases from J, with 14 bases between. This CDR3 region has 15 residues. Germline CDR1 MGHRA, CDR2 YSYEKL. In nucleotides, the CDR3 is TGCGCCAGCAGCCAAGATAGGGGAGGGAGAGATGGCTACACCTTC. Its protein is CASSQDRGGRDGYTF.

The CDR3, as DNA: TGTGCCAGTAGTCAGATAGGAGGGGAGACCCAGTACTTC. This encodes CASSQIGGETQYF. The J gene is TRBJ2-5, the V gene TRBV19; the D gene is possibly TRBD2 (6 bases). V lost 5 bases to trimming and J lost 5 bases, with 12 bases between them. The CDR3 runs to 13 residues. Germline-derived CDR1 and CDR2 are LNHDA and SQIVND (reference sequence).

This clone was seen a few times. The gene calls are TRBV9 and TRBJ2-3, with TRBD2 matching over 8 bases. The CDR3 loop spans 16 amino acids. V lost 0 bases and J lost 1; bases outside the gene matches: 4. Germline values: CDR1 SGDLS, CDR2 YYNGEE. CDR3 DNA: TGTGCCAGCAGCGTAGACCTAGCGGGCGGCACAGATACGCAGTATTTT. Translating it yields CASSVDLAGGTDTQYF. The whole variable domain, remainder taken from reference TRBV9 and TRBJ2-3, is DSGVTQTPKHLITATGQRVTLRCSPRSGDLSVYWYQQSLDQGLQFLIQYYNGEERAKGNILERFSAQQFPDLHSELNLSSLELGDSALYFCASSVDLAGGTDTQYFGPGTRLTVL.

The chain links TRBV27 to TRBJ2-3, with a tentative D call TRBD1 (5 bases). The CDR3 has 14 amino acids. V gave up 10 bases and J gave up 0 bases, with 14 bases separating them. Germline-derived CDR1 and CDR2 are MNHEY and SMNVEV (reference sequence). Written as DNA, the CDR3 is TGTGCCACCAAGCGTGCAGGGAGCACAGATACGCAGTATTTT. This codes for CATKRAGSTDTQYF.

The chain has TRBV5-4 and TRBJ2-1; 7 nucleotides agree with TRBD1. This CDR3 spans 15 amino acids. Germline trimming cut 4 bases from V and 7 bases from J; bases unmatched to any gene: 11. Germline loops: CDR1 SGHNT, CDR2 YYREEE (reference sequence). The DNA for the CDR3 is TGTGCCAGCAGCCCACGACAGGGATCGGAGAATGAGCAGTTCTTC. It specifies CASSPRQGSENEQFF. Full variable domain (rest looked up from reference TRBV5-4 and TRBJ2-1): ETGVTQSPTHLIKTRGQQVTLRCSSQSGHNTVSWYQQALGQGPQFIFQYYREEENGRGNFPPRFSGLQFPNYSSELNVNALELDDSALYLCASSPRQGSENEQFFGPGTRLTVL.

The V and J genes are TRBV5-4 and TRBJ2-4; 8 bases map to TRBD2. The germline CDR1 and CDR2 sequences are SGHNT and YYREEE (reference sequence). After removal of 4 bases from V and 7 bases from J, the junction contained 7 bases not matched to a gene. This CDR3 spans 14 amino acids. DNA of the CDR3: TGTGCCAGCAGCAAACTAGCGGAGTGGAACATTCAGTACTTC. The encoded protein is CASSKLAEWNIQYF.

The chain recombines TRBV5-4 with TRBJ2-1, with TRBD2 identical over 9 bases. The V gene end was trimmed by 4 bases and the J gene end by 8 bases; junction bases not matched to a gene: 7. Germline CDR1 and CDR2: SGHNT and YYREEE (reference sequence). The CDR3 loop spans 14 amino acids. CDR3 sequence reads: CASSIPSGIYEQFF. CDR3 sequence (DNA): TGTGCCAGCAGCATACCTAGCGGGATTTATGAGCAGTTCTTC.

For the CDR3, the DNA is TGTGCCTGGAGTGGGCTTCATGAGCAGTTCTTC. This gives the protein CAWSGLHEQFF. This rearrangement joins TRBV30 to TRBJ2-1; D uncertain. With 1 base removed from V and 8 bases from J, the gap between germline ends came to 6 bases. CDR3 length: 11 amino acids. The germline V gene encodes CDR1 GTSNPN and CDR2 SVGIG (reference sequence). Combining the CDR3 with reference TRBV30 and TRBJ2-1 gives the whole variable domain SQTIHQWPATLVQPVGSPLSLECTVEGTSNPNLYWYRQAAGRGLQLLFYSVGIGQISSEVPQNLSASRPQDRQFILSSKKLLLSDSGFYLCAWSGLHEQFFGPGTRLTVL.

The rearrangement joins TRBV29-1 to TRBJ2-3; 8 positions match TRBD2. This CDR3 has 15 amino acids. CDR1 is SQVTM and CDR2 is ANQGSEA in the germline V gene. Trimming took 1 base from V and 6 from J; bases not matched to a gene: 9. The CDR3 DNA follows: TGCAGCGTTGAAGGTATTAGCGGGACCGGGGATACGCAGTATTTT. It codes for CSVEGISGTGDTQYF.

The rearrangement joins TRBV29-1 to TRBJ2-1; possibly TRBD1 for D (6 bases). Germline V gives CDR1 SQVTM, CDR2 ANQGSEA. The CDR3 runs to 14 residues. V lost 4 bases, J lost 9 bases, and 19 bases lay in between. The DNA for the CDR3 is TGCAGCGTTGCCAGGGGACCCAATTTGGGTGAGCAGTTCTTC. Translation gives CSVARGPNLGEQFF.

With respect to this clone: The sample contains more than one DNA sequence encoding this CDR3. The rearrangement joins TRBV29-1 to TRBJ2-7; tentative D call: TRBD1 (5 bases). This CDR3 has 14 amino acids. Germline V gene sequence: CDR1 SQVTM, CDR2 ANQGSEA. V was trimmed by 2 bases and J by 6 bases, leaving 17 bases between them. CDR3: CSVEPLVQGSEQYF. The CDR3 DNA follows: TGCAGCGTTGAACCCCTAGTCCAGGGTTCCGAGCAGTACTTC.